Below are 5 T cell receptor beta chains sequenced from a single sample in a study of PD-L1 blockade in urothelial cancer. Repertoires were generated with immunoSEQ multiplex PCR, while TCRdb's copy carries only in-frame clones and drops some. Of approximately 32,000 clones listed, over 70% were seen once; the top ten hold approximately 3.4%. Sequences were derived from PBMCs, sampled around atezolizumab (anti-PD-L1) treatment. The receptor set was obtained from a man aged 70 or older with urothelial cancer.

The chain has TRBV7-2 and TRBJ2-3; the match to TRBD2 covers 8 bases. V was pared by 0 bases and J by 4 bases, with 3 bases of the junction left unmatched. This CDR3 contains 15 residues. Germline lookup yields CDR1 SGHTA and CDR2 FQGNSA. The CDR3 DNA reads TGTGCCAGCAGCTTAGCCCCGACTAGCGCAGATACGCAGTATTTT. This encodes CASSLAPTSADTQYF.

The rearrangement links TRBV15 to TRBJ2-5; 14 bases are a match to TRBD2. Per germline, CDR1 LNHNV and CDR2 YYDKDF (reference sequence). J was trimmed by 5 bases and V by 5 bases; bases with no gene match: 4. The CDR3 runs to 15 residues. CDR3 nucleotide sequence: TGTGCCACCAGCCCACGGACTAGCGGGAGGGAGACCCAGTACTTC. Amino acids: CATSPRTSGRETQYF.

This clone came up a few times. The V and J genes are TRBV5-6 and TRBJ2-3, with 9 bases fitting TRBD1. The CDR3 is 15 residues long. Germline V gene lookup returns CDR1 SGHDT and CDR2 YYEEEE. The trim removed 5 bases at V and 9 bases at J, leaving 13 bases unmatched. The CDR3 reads CASREAGTGIRTQYF. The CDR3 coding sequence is TGTGCCAGCAGGGAGGCCGGGACAGGGATTAGAACGCAGTATTTT.

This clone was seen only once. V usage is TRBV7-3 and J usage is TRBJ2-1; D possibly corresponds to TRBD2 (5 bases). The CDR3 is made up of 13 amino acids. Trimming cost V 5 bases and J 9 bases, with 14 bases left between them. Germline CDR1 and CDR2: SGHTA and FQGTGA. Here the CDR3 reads CASSNSLEGEQFF. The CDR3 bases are TGTGCCAGCAGCAACTCACTAGAGGGTGAGCAGTTCTTC.

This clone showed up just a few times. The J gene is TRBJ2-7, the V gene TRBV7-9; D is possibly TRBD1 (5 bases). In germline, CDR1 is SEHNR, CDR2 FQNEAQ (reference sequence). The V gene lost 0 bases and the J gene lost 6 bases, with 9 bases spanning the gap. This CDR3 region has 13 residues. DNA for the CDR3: TGTGCCAGCAGCTTAGCCGGCAGGGTCGAGCAGTACTTC. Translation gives CASSLAGRVEQYF.